These 15 T cell receptor beta chains came from one sample sequenced in a study of siplizumab effects on memory and regulatory T cells. Some clones are missing from TCRdb's copy, which holds only in-frame ones; the method was immunoSEQ multiplex PCR. Of 100,000 to 120,000 clones in the sample, 92% were seen once. The specimen sequenced was CD4+ T cells sorted from blood. The receptors were gathered from a human donor in good health.

This chain connects TRBV5-4 to TRBJ2-5, with a tentative D call TRBD1 (6 bases). Germline CDR1 SGHNT, CDR2 YYREEE (reference sequence). V gave up 4 bases and J gave up 4 bases, with 20 bases separating them. The CDR3 has 16 residues. The CDR3: CASSPDYTRRGETQYF. Written as DNA, the CDR3 is TGTGCCAGCAGCCCCGACTACACCCGCAGGGGAGAGACCCAGTACTTC. Together with reference TRBV5-4 and TRBJ2-5, the CDR3 gives the full variable domain: ETGVTQSPTHLIKTRGQQVTLRCSSQSGHNTVSWYQQALGQGPQFIFQYYREEENGRGNFPPRFSGLQFPNYSSELNVNALELDDSALYLCASSPDYTRRGETQYFGPGTRLLVL.

The gene calls are TRBV15 and TRBJ1-5; TRBD1 matches at 7 bases. The ends lost 5 bases at V and 4 bases at J; junction bases unmatched: 8. The length of the CDR3 is 15 residues. From germline, CDR1 is LNHNV and CDR2 YYDKDF (reference sequence). The CDR3 loop is CATSRDRVKNQPQHF. In DNA, the CDR3 is TGTGCCACCAGCCGCGACAGGGTTAAAAATCAGCCCCAGCATTTT.

The V and J genes are TRBV7-3 and TRBJ2-1; TRBD2 matches 9 bases. Germline V CDR1 and CDR2: SGHTA, FQGTGA. The CDR3 consists of 17 residues. J lost 7 bases, V lost 9 bases, and 19 bases had no gene match. CDR3 coding DNA: TGTGCCAGGGGACTTTTGTGGCGGGAGGGTGATTCTAATGAGCAGTTCTTC. It specifies CARGLLWREGDSNEQFF.

This clone was counted between two and nine times. This chain links TRBV4-1 with TRBJ1-2, with D hard to call. Trimming took off 1 base at V and 4 bases at J, with 10 bases between the two ends. CDR1 is MGHRA, CDR2 YSYEKL, per germline. CDR3 length equals 14 residues. CDR3 loop: CASSQGTSGYGYTF. In DNA form, the CDR3 reads TGCGCCAGCAGCCAAGGGACCAGCGGCTATGGCTACACCTTC.

The genes are TRBV29-1 and TRBJ2-6; D gene uncertain. Trimming left V 5 bases short and J 0 bases short, with 8 bases between. In germline, CDR1 is SQVTM, CDR2 ANQGSEA. CDR3 size: 14 residues. This CDR3 reads CSVLGNSGANVLTF. DNA of the CDR3: TGCAGCGTTTTAGGGAACTCTGGGGCCAACGTCCTGACTTTC. Full variable domain (rest looked up from reference TRBV29-1 and TRBJ2-6): SAVISQKPSRDICQRGTSLTIQCQVDSQVTMMFWYRQQPGQSLTLIATANQGSEATYESGFVIDKFPISRPNLTFSTLTVSNMSPEDSSIYLCSVLGNSGANVLTFGAGSRLTVL.

The genes are TRBV29-1 and TRBJ2-1; TRBD1 is a possible D gene (7 bases). Germline assignment: CDR1 SQVTM and CDR2 ANQGSEA. CDR3 size: 18 residues. V dropped 6 bases and J dropped 5 bases, with 29 bases sitting between them. The DNA of the CDR3 is TGCAGCGTCATCAGGTACCGCGGGACAGTCAAAGCGGACAATGAGCAGTTCTTC. Protein sequence: CSVIRYRGTVKADNEQFF.

The table lists this clone with a few counts. The V and J genes are TRBV6-5 and TRBJ1-2; D gene uncertain. The CDR3 consists of 14 residues. Germline lookup yields CDR1 MNHEY and CDR2 SVGAGI. The V end lost 5 bases, the J end lost 8 bases, and 18 bases lay between the germline ends. The CDR3 is CASSGGLQVGGYTF. The CDR3 region has the DNA TGTGCCAGCAGTGGAGGGCTGCAGGTTGGGGGCTACACCTTC.

The chain couples TRBV5-5 to TRBJ2-5; TRBD2 matches 12 bases. V shed 0 bases, J shed 5 bases, and the junction held 2 bases outside the gene matches. The germline CDR1 and CDR2 sequences are SGHKS and YYEKEE (reference sequence). The CDR3 loop spans 15 amino acids. The CDR3 DNA reads TGTGCCAGCAGCTTGGAGGGGACTAGCGGGGAGACCCAGTACTTC. It specifies CASSLEGTSGETQYF.

This chain connects TRBV6-1 to TRBJ1-3; D is uncertain. The CDR3 length is 14 residues. V dropped 11 bases and J dropped 0 bases, with 14 bases sitting between them. The germline V gene has CDR1 MNHNS and CDR2 SASEGT. CDR3 DNA sequence: TGTGCCGCCGTAGGGAGGGTCTCTGGAAACACCATATATTTT. Translated: CAAVGRVSGNTIYF.

The chain has TRBV6-5 and TRBJ2-7; D uncertain. V lost 2 bases and J 0 bases, leaving 11 bases between the germline ends. The V gene's germline CDR1 is MNHEY and CDR2 SVGAGI. CDR3 length: 15 amino acids. In nucleotides, the CDR3 is TGTGCCAGCAGTTACCTAACAACGGGCTCCTACGAGCAGTACTTC. Residues: CASSYLTTGSYEQYF.

The J gene is TRBJ2-7, the V gene TRBV28, with 9 bases matching TRBD1. This CDR3 comprises 15 residues. Looked up from germline, CDR1 is MDHEN and CDR2 is SYDVKM. V shed 6 bases, J shed 7 bases, and the junction held 13 bases outside the gene matches. The CDR3 DNA reads as TGTGCCAGCAGCCCGTCGGACAGGGGTGCTTGGGAGCAGTACTTC. Its protein is CASSPSDRGAWEQYF.

This chain links TRBV18 with TRBJ2-1; 8 bases agree with TRBD2. The CDR3 is made up of 15 amino acids. The ends lost 4 bases at V and 7 bases at J; junction bases unmatched: 9. Germline V gene lookup returns CDR1 KGHSH and CDR2 LQKENI. CDR3 bases: TGTGCCAGCTCACGCCTGGTAGCGGGGTTGAATGAGCAGTTCTTC. It encodes CASSRLVAGLNEQFF.

This chain links TRBV6-1 with TRBJ1-4, with TRBD1 as a possible D gene (5 bases). Germline V gene sequence: CDR1 MNHNS, CDR2 SASEGT. Trimming left V 8 bases short and J 8 bases short, with 15 bases between. This CDR3 has 13 amino acids. The CDR3 protein is CASGGTKGEKLFF. The CDR3 nucleotides are TGTGCCAGCGGGGGGACTAAGGGGGAAAAACTGTTTTTT.

V usage is TRBV9 and J usage is TRBJ2-3; perhaps TRBD2 as D (5 bases). Germline loops: CDR1 SGDLS, CDR2 YYNGEE. With 7 bases removed from V and 6 bases from J, the gap between germline ends came to 15 bases. The CDR3 is 13 amino acids. In nucleotides, the CDR3 is TGTGCCAGCGGAGAGGGAGTTCGGGATACGCAGTATTTT. Its translation is CASGEGVRDTQYF.

The CDR3 DNA sequence: TGTGCCTGGAGTTCCCAGGGGGTCCACGAGCAGTACTTC. Protein product: CAWSSQGVHEQYF. The chain recombines TRBV30 with TRBJ2-7; TRBD1 matches 7 bases. Trimming took 2 bases from V and 5 from J; bases not matched to a gene: 6. The CDR3 totals 13 residues. Germline CDR1 reads GTSNPN; CDR2 reads SVGIG (reference sequence). Combining the CDR3 with reference TRBV30 and TRBJ2-7 gives the whole variable domain SQTIHQWPATLVQPVGSPLSLECTVEGTSNPNLYWYRQAAGRGLQLLFYSVGIGQISSEVPQNLSASRPQDRQFILSSKKLLLSDSGFYLCAWSSQGVHEQYFGPGTRLTVT.